Shown below are 19 T cell receptor beta chains from a single sample sequenced in a study of CD8 T cells in Susac syndrome (dated by TCRdb to about 2019). Libraries were built with the immunoSEQ multiplex PCR assay. RNA was extracted using the RNeasy kit, and about 0.45 to 1 microgram was reverse transcribed with random hexamers. Using fastp trimming at Q25 and MiXCR clonotype assembly, TCRdb reanalyzed the public sequencing data and kept in-frame beta chains. Under each unique CDR3 protein, matching rows form one entry showing the most common genes and DNA. Across this sample there are 170,000 or so distinct CDR3 sequences, with approximately 94% seen only once. The ten largest clones represent approximately 0.11% of the sample. Specimen: CD4+ T cells from PBMCs. These receptors were taken from a human donor with Susac syndrome.

This sequence joins TRBV6-2 or TRBV6-3 and TRBJ2-4, with D perhaps TRBD2 (5 bases). This CDR3 comprises 14 residues. Germline CDR1 MNHEY, CDR2 SVGEGT. The CDR3 DNA reads as TGTGCTACCGGGGTCACCTTAGCCAAAAACATTCAGTACTTC. Protein sequence: CATGVTLAKNIQYF.

The chain combines TRBV6-5 with TRBJ1-5; 8 bases fit TRBD1. V shed 0 bases, J shed 4 bases, and the junction held 2 bases outside the gene matches. The length of the CDR3 is 15 residues. CDR1 and CDR2 from the germline V gene are MNHEY and SVGAGI. CDR3 in DNA: TGTGCCAGCAGTTACTCATGGACAGGGAATCAGCCCCAGCATTTT. This translates into CASSYSWTGNQPQHF.

The rearrangement links TRBV3-1 to TRBJ2-5; TRBD1 or TRBD2 may be the D gene (5 bases each). V was cut by 5 bases and J by 8 bases, with 9 bases left in between. This CDR3 is built from 11 residues. The germline gives CDR1 LGHDT, CDR2 YNNKEL (reference sequence). The CDR3 DNA reads TGTGCCAGCAGCAACCGGGACACCCAGTACTTC. Its translation is CASSNRDTQYF.

This clonotype was recorded only once. V gene TRBV20-1 combines with J gene TRBJ2-1, with 7 bases that match TRBD2. V shed 5 bases, J shed 0 bases, and the junction held 7 bases outside the gene matches. Germline loops: CDR1 DFQATT, CDR2 SNEGSKA (reference sequence). The CDR3 is 15 residues long. The CDR3 DNA reads TGCAGTGCTCTCGGCGGGGGTAGCTCCTACAATGAGCAGTTCTTC. It is translated as CSALGGGSSYNEQFF.

The V gene is TRBV29-1, the J gene TRBJ1-4; D not certain. This CDR3 comprises 12 residues. V was trimmed by 4 bases and J by 5 bases, leaving 8 bases between them. The V gene's germline CDR1 is SQVTM and CDR2 ANQGSEA. CDR3 in amino acids: CSVGHTNEKLFF. In DNA, the CDR3 is TGCAGCGTTGGGCACACAAATGAAAAACTGTTTTTT.

This chain connects TRBV11-2 to TRBJ2-3; D could derive from TRBD1 or TRBD2 (5 bases each). In germline, CDR1 is SGHAT, CDR2 FQNNGV. The CDR3 covers 15 residues. V was pared by 6 bases and J by 6 bases, with 19 bases between. The CDR3 reads CASSYNRGSWDTQYF. Here the CDR3 DNA reads TGTGCCAGCAGTTATAACCGGGGCAGTTGGGATACGCAGTATTTT.

This chain joins TRBV5-6 and TRBJ2-4; D gene uncertain. The V end lost 0 bases, the J end lost 6 bases, and 7 bases lay between the germline ends. Germline assignment: CDR1 SGHDT and CDR2 YYEEEE. The CDR3 is made up of 13 amino acids. The chain's CDR3 is CASSLEELNIQYF. CDR3 DNA: TGTGCCAGCAGCTTGGAAGAATTAAACATTCAGTACTTC.

This clonotype showed up just once. The J gene is TRBJ1-6, the V gene TRBV12-3 or TRBV12-4; no clear D gene. V was trimmed by 6 bases and J by 5 bases, leaving 8 bases between them. This CDR3 comprises 13 residues. The CDR3 region is CASRPGNNSPLHF. In nucleotides, the CDR3 is TGTGCCAGCAGGCCCGGAAATAATTCACCCCTCCACTTT.

This clonotype appeared a single time. The chain's CDR3 is CASSQHPVRQDNEQFF. CDR3 nucleotides: TGCGCCAGCAGCCAGCACCCGGTGCGACAAGACAATGAGCAGTTCTTC. The chain is built from TRBV4-1 and TRBJ2-1; no clear D. The germline V gene has CDR1 MGHRA and CDR2 YSYEKL. The V end was cut by 3 bases, the J end by 5 bases, with 17 bases between. The CDR3 is 16 residues long.

The chain has TRBV20-1 and TRBJ2-7; D perhaps matches TRBD2 (6 bases). This CDR3 is built from 13 residues. The germline V gene encodes CDR1 DFQATT and CDR2 SNEGSKA (reference sequence). V was clipped by 1 base and J by 5 bases, with 12 bases between them. CDR3 nucleotide sequence: TGCAGTGCTAGAGTAGCCGGAGGGCACGAGCAGTACTTC. It is translated as CSARVAGGHEQYF.

This clonotype was recorded a few times. V is TRBV13 and J is TRBJ2-7; maybe TRBD1 (5 bases). The V gene lost 2 bases and the J gene lost 6 bases, with 11 bases spanning the gap. This CDR3 spans 13 amino acids. Germline CDR1 reads PRHDT; CDR2 reads FYEKMQ (reference sequence). The chain's CDR3 is CASSLQGVGEQYF. The CDR3 DNA reads as TGTGCCAGCAGCTTACAGGGCGTGGGCGAGCAGTACTTC.

The CDR3 spells CASSVGLAGVTETQYF. The CDR3 DNA reads TGTGCCAGCAGCGTAGGGCTAGCGGGGGTAACGGAGACCCAGTACTTC. The V and J genes are TRBV9 and TRBJ2-5; 10 bases align to TRBD2. The germline CDR1 and CDR2 sequences are SGDLS and YYNGEE. J lost 5 bases, V lost 0 bases, and 7 bases had no gene match. The CDR3 is 16 amino acids.

The V and J genes are TRBV7-2 and TRBJ1-6; D possibly corresponds to TRBD1 (5 bases). Germline-derived CDR1 and CDR2 are SGHTA and FQGNSA. The CDR3 has 13 residues. Trimming pared 4 bases from V and 13 bases from J, leaving 14 bases between. The CDR3 sequence is CASSWDLKDPLHF. CDR3 DNA: TGTGCCAGCAGCTGGGACCTTAAGGATCCCCTCCACTTT.

The chain is built from TRBV24-1 and TRBJ1-5; no firm D call. Germline V gene sequence: CDR1 KGHDR, CDR2 SFDVKD. The V end was cut by 6 bases, the J end by 0 bases, with 5 bases between. This CDR3 comprises 13 residues. The CDR3 protein is CATSLGSNQPQHF. CDR3 in DNA: TGTGCCACCAGTCTGGGTAGCAATCAGCCCCAGCATTTT.

This sequence joins TRBV7-2 and TRBJ2-7, with TRBD1 identical over 10 bases. The CDR3 covers 14 residues. J was trimmed by 6 bases and V by 2 bases; bases with no gene match: 4. CDR1 and CDR2 (germline): SGHTA, FQGNSA. CDR3 in DNA: TGTGCCAGCAGCTTAAGGACAGGGGGGTCCGAGCAGTACTTC. Its protein is CASSLRTGGSEQYF.

This sequence joins TRBV29-1 and TRBJ2-3; D is ambiguous. V lost 8 bases and J 0 bases, leaving 18 bases between the germline ends. Germline CDR1 and CDR2: SQVTM and ANQGSEA. The CDR3 extends over 15 amino acids. The CDR3 DNA reads as TGCAGCAGCTGGTCCGGCAGGAGCAGCACAGATACGCAGTATTTT. It encodes CSSWSGRSSTDTQYF.

V is TRBV5-4 and J is TRBJ2-2; no reliable D call. The CDR3 is 14 amino acids. CDR1 SGHNT and CDR2 YYREEE come from the germline V gene (reference sequence). V lost 0 bases to trimming and J lost 5 bases, with 8 bases between them. The CDR3 region has the DNA TGTGCCAGCAGCTTGGTAGTGGGGACCGGGGAGCTGTTTTTT. Protein product: CASSLVVGTGELFF. Supplemented by reference TRBV5-4 and TRBJ2-2, the full variable domain reads ETGVTQSPTHLIKTRGQQVTLRCSSQSGHNTVSWYQQALGQGPQFIFQYYREEENGRGNFPPRFSGLQFPNYSSELNVNALELDDSALYLCASSLVVGTGELFFGEGSRLTVL.

The rearrangement links TRBV18 to TRBJ2-5, with no clear D. V was pared by 2 bases and J by 5 bases, with 6 bases between. Germline lookup yields CDR1 KGHSH and CDR2 LQKENI. CDR3 length: 12 amino acids. The CDR3 DNA sequence: TGTGCCAGCTCACCAGGGTTCGAGACCCAGTACTTC. Translation: CASSPGFETQYF.

The chain is built from TRBV30 and TRBJ1-4; the D is unclear. This CDR3 region has 15 residues. V gave up 0 bases and J gave up 3 bases, with 11 bases separating them. Germline V gives CDR1 GTSNPN, CDR2 SVGIG (reference sequence). The chain's CDR3 is CAWSVRVRANEKLFF. The CDR3 bases are TGTGCCTGGAGTGTACGGGTGAGGGCTAATGAAAAACTGTTTTTT.